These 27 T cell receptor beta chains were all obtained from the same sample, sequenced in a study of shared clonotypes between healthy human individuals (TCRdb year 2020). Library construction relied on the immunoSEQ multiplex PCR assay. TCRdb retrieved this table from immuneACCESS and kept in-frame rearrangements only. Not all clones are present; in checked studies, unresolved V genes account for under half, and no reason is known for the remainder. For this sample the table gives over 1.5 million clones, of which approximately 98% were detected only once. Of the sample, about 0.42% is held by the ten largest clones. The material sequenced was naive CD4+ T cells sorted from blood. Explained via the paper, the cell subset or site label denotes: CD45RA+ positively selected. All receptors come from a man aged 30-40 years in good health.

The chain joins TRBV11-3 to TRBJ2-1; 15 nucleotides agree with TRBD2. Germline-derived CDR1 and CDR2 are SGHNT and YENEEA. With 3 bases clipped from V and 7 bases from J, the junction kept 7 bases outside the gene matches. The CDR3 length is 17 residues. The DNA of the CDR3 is TGTGCCAGCAGCTTGGGTGGACTAGCGGGAGGGCAGAATGAGCAGTTCTTC. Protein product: CASSLGGLAGGQNEQFF.

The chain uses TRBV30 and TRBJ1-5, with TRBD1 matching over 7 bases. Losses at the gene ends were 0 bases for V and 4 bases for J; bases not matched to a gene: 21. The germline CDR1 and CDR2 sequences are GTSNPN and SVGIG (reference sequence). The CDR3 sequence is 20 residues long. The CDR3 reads CAWSVRRETGTFFKNQPQHF. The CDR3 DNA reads TGTGCCTGGAGTGTCCGAAGGGAGACAGGGACCTTCTTTAAGAATCAGCCCCAGCATTTT.

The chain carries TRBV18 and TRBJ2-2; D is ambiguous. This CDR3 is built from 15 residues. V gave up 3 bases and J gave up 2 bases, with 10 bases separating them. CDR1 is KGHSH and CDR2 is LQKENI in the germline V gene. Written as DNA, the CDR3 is TGTGCCAGCTCACCCCTGACCCTAAACACCGGGGAGCTGTTTTTT. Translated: CASSPLTLNTGELFF.

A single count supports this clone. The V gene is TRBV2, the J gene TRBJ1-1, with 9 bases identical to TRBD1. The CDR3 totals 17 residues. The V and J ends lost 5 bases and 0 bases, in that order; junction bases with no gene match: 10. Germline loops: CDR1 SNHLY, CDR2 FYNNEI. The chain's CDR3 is CASSYGQGPFMNTEAFF. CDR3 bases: TGTGCCAGCAGTTACGGACAGGGGCCTTTTATGAACACTGAAGCTTTCTTT.

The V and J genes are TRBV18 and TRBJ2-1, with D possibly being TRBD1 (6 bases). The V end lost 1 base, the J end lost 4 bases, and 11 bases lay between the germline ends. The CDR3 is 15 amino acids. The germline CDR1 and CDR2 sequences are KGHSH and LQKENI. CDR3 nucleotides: TGTGCCAGCTCACCACTCGTCGGGACATACAATGAGCAGTTCTTC. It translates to CASSPLVGTYNEQFF.

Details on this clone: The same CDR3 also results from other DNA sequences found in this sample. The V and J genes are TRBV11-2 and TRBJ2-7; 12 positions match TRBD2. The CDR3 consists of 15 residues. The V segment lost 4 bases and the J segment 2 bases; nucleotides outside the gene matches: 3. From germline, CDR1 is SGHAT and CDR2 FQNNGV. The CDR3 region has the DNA TGTGCCAGCAGCTCCCGACTAGCGGGGGCCTACGAGCAGTACTTC. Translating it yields CASSSRLAGAYEQYF.

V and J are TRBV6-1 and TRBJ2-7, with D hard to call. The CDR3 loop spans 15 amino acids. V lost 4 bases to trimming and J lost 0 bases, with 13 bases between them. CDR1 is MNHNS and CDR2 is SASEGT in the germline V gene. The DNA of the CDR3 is TGTGCCAGCAGTGTAATCGCCTTCAGCTCCTACGAGCAGTACTTC. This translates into CASSVIAFSSYEQYF.

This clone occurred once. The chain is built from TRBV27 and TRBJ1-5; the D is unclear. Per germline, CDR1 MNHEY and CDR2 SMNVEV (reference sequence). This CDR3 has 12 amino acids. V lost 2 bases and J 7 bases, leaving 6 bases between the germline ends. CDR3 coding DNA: TGTGCCAGCAGTTTAATAAACCAGCCCCAGCATTTT. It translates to CASSLINQPQHF.

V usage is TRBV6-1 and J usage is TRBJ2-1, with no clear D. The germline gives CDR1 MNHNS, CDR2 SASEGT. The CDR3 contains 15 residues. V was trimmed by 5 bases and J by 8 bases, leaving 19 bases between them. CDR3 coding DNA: TGTGCCAGCAGTTCTCGCCGGCTACCTGCGGATGAGCAGTTCTTC. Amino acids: CASSSRRLPADEQFF.

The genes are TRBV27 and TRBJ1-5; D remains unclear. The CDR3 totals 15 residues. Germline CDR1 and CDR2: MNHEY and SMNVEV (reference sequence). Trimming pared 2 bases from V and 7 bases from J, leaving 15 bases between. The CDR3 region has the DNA TGTGCCAGCAGTTTAGAAGGGTCACTGAAGCAGCCCCAGCATTTT. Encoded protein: CASSLEGSLKQPQHF.

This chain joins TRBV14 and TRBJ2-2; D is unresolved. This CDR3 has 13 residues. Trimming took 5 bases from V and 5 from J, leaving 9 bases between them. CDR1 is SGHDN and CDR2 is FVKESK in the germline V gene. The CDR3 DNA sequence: TGTGCCAGCAGCTCCTACGGGACCGGGGAGCTGTTTTTT. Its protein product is CASSSYGTGELFF.

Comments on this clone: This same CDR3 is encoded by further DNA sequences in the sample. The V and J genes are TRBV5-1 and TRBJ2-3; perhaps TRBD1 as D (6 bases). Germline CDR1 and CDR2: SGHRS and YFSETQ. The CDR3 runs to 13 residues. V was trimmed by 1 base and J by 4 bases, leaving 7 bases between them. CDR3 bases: TGCGCCAGCAGCTTGACAGGGTCAGATACGCAGTATTTT. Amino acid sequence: CASSLTGSDTQYF.

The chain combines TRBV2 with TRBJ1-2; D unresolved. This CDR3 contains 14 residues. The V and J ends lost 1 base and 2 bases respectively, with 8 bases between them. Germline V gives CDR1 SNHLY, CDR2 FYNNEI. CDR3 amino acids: CASSEEASNYGYTF. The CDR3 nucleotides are TGTGCCAGCAGTGAAGAAGCCAGCAACTATGGCTACACCTTC.

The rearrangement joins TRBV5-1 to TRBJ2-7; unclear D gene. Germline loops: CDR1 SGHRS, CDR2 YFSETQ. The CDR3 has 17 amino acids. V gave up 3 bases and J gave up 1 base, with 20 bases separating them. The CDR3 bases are TGCGCCAGCAGCTCGGTCCCGTCCCGGGTACAATCCTACGAGCAGTACTTC. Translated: CASSSVPSRVQSYEQYF. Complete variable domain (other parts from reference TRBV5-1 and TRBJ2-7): KAGVTQTPRYLIKTRGQQVTLSCSPISGHRSVSWYQQTPGQGLQFLFEYFSETQRNKGNFPGRFSGRQFSNSRSEMNVSTLELGDSALYLCASSSVPSRVQSYEQYFGPGTRLTVT.

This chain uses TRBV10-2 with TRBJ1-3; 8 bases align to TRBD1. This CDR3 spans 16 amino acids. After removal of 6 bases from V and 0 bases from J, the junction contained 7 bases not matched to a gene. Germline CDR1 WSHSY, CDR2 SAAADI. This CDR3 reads CASSPVGQGSGNTIYF. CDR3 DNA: TGCGCCAGCAGCCCCGTTGGACAGGGCTCTGGAAACACCATATATTTT.

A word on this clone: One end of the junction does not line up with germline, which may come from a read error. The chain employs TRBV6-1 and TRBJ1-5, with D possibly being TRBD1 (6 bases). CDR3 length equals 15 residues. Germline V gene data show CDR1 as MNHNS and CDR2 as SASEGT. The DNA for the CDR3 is TGTGCCAGCAGGGGTCAATCAGGGGATTATCAGGCCCAGCATTTT. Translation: CASRGQSGDYQAQHF.

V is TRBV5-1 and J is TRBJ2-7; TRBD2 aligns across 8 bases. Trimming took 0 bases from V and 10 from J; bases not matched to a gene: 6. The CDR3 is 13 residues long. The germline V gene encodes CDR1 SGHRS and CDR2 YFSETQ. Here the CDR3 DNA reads TGCGCCAGCAGCTTGGAACTAGCGGAACGACAGTACTTC. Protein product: CASSLELAERQYF.

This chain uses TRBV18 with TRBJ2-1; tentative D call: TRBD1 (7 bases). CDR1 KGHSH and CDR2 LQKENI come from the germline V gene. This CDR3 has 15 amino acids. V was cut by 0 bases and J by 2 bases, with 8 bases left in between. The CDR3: CASSPPRGAYNEQFF. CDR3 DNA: TGTGCCAGCTCACCACCCAGGGGGGCCTACAATGAGCAGTTCTTC.

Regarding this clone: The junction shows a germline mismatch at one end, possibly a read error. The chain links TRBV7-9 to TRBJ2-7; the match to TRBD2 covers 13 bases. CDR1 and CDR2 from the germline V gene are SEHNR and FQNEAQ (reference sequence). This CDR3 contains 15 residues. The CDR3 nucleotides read TGTGCCAGCAGCTTAGCTGGGACTAGCGGGATAGAGGGAGTCTTC. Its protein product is CASSLAGTSGIEGVF.

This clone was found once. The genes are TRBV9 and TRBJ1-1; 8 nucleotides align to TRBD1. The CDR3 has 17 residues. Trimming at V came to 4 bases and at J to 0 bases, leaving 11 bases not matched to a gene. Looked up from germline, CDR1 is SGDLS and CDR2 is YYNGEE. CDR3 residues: CASSMWTGSNMNTEAFF. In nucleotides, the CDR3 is TGTGCCAGCAGCATGTGGACAGGGTCGAACATGAACACTGAAGCTTTCTTT. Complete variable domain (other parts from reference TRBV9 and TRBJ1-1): DSGVTQTPKHLITATGQRVTLRCSPRSGDLSVYWYQQSLDQGLQFLIQYYNGEERAKGNILERFSAQQFPDLHSELNLSSLELGDSALYFCASSMWTGSNMNTEAFFGQGTRLTVV.

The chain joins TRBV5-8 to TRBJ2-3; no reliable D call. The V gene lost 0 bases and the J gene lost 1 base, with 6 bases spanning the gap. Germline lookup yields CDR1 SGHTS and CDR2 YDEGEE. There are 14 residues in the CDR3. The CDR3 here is CASSLAVGTDTQYF. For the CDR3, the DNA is TGTGCCAGCAGCTTGGCCGTAGGCACAGATACGCAGTATTTT.

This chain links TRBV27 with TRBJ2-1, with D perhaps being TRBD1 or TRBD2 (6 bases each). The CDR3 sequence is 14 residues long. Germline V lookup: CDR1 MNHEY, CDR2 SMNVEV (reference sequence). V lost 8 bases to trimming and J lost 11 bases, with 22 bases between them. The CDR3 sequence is CASGVGGREAKQFF. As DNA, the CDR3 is TGTGCCAGCGGTGTGGGGGGCAGAGAGGCCAAGCAGTTCTTC.

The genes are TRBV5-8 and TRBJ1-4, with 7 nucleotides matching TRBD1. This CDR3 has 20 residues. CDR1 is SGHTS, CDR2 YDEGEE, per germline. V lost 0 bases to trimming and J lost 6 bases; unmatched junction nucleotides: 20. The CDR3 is CASSLVFIAWLLGTDEKLFF. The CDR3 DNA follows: TGTGCCAGCAGCTTGGTTTTTATAGCTTGGTTGCTTGGGACAGATGAAAAACTGTTTTTT.

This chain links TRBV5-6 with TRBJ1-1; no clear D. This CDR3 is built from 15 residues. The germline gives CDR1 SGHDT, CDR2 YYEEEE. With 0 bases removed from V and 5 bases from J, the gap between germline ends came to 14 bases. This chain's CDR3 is CASSLGSAYPTEAFF. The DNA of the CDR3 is TGTGCCAGCAGCTTGGGCAGTGCCTACCCAACTGAAGCTTTCTTT.

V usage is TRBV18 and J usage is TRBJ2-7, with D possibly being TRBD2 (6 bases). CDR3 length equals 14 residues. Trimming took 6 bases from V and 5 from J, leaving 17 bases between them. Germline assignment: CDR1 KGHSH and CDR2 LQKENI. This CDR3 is CASSFKRVVDEQYF. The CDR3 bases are TGTGCCAGCTCTTTTAAGCGGGTAGTCGACGAGCAGTACTTC.

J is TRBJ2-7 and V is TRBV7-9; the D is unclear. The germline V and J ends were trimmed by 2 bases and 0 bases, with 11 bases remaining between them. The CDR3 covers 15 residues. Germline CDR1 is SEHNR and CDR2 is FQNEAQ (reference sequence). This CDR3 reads CASSLLRVNSYEQYF. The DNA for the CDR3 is TGTGCCAGCAGCTTATTACGGGTGAACTCCTACGAGCAGTACTTC.

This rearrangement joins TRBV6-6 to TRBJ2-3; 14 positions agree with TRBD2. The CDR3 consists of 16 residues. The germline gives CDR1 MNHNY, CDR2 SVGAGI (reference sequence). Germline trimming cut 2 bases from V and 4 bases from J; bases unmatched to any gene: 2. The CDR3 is CASSYTGLAGADTQYF. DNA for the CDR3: TGTGCCAGCAGTTACACGGGACTAGCGGGAGCAGATACGCAGTATTTT.